These 14 T cell receptor beta chains were all obtained from the same sample, sequenced in a study of Graves' ophthalmopathy and Graves' hyperthyroidism. TCR beta CDR3 amplification used RNA transcripts. An opening RT-PCR round employed HTBI primers and preceded a second-round multiplex PCR. In TCRdb, the multiplex PCR reads were re-called with MiXCR into one record per CDR3 protein. The table lists 170,000 or so distinct CDR3 sequences, more than 30% of them singletons. Sample: peripheral blood. Source of these receptors: a woman in her thirties or forties with Graves' ophthalmopathy.

This clonotype was recorded many times. The chain links TRBV19 to TRBJ2-7; 14 bases match TRBD2. Per germline, CDR1 LNHDA and CDR2 SQIVND (reference sequence). The J segment lost 2 bases and the V segment lost 10 bases, leaving 7 bases of the junction unmatched. This CDR3 is 15 amino acids long. The CDR3: CATGTSGSIAYEQYF. CDR3 in DNA: TGTGCCACCGGGACTAGCGGGAGTATCGCCTACGAGCAGTACTTC.

This clonotype was seen ten or more times. The chain is built from TRBV4-2 and TRBJ1-2, with D hard to call. The CDR3 has 16 amino acids. Trimming cost V 0 bases and J 1 base, with 12 bases left between them. The germline CDR1 and CDR2 sequences are LGHNA and YNFKEQ. DNA for the CDR3: TGTGCCAGCAGCCAAGATCATCAAAGGATTAACTATGGCTACACCTTC. It yields the protein CASSQDHQRINYGYTF.

The chain recombines TRBV6-5 with TRBJ2-7, with 7 nucleotides matching TRBD2. Germline CDR1 MNHEY, CDR2 SVGAGI. The trim removed 4 bases at V and 2 bases at J, leaving 8 bases unmatched. The CDR3 covers 15 residues. CDR3 coding DNA: TGTGCCAGCAGTTTGTGGCGGGAGTTAGCCTACGAGCAGTACTTC. It yields the protein CASSLWRELAYEQYF.

The chain carries TRBV11-1 and TRBJ2-7, with TRBD1 matching over 12 bases. The length of the CDR3 is 16 residues. CDR1 is SGHAT, CDR2 FQDESV, per germline (reference sequence). The ends lost 5 bases at V and 3 bases at J; junction bases unmatched: 8. Here the CDR3 DNA reads TGTGCCAGCAGCCCCCCGGGACAGGGGGCCAACTACGAGCAGTACTTC. It codes for CASSPPGQGANYEQYF.

This clonotype was detected once. The chain couples TRBV6-2 or TRBV6-3 to TRBJ2-5; unclear D gene. Trimming shortened V by 6 bases and J by 5 bases, and 10 bases separated the two germline ends. From germline, CDR1 is MNHEY and CDR2 SVGEGT. The CDR3 contains 12 residues. In DNA form, the CDR3 reads TGTGCCAGCAGCCTCTCATTCGAGACCCAGTACTTC. Protein sequence: CASSLSFETQYF.

V usage is TRBV6-1 and J usage is TRBJ1-5, with D possibly being TRBD1 (5 bases). Germline lookup yields CDR1 MNHNS and CDR2 SASEGT. CDR3 size: 14 residues. The germline V and J ends were trimmed by 6 bases and 7 bases, with 16 bases remaining between them. Written as DNA, the CDR3 is TGTGCCAGCAGCCCGGACGGGGGAGGGCAGCCCCAGCATTTT. Protein product: CASSPDGGGQPQHF.

This clonotype was recorded many times. The V gene is TRBV6-2 or TRBV6-3, the J gene TRBJ1-5; D is uncertain. The V end lost 4 bases, the J end lost 3 bases, and 10 bases lay between the germline ends. The CDR3 loop spans 14 amino acids. Germline V CDR1 and CDR2: MNHEY, SVGEGT. CDR3 sequence reads: CASSFLETNQPQHF. The CDR3 nucleotides read TGTGCCAGCAGTTTTTTAGAGACCAATCAGCCCCAGCATTTT.

This clonotype was seen many times. V gene TRBV29-1 combines with J gene TRBJ1-2; a weak D match, TRBD1 (6 bases). V lost 7 bases to trimming and J lost 2 bases, with 17 bases between them. Germline assignment: CDR1 SQVTM and CDR2 ANQGSEA. This CDR3 spans 14 amino acids. For the CDR3, the DNA is TGCAGCGCCCGCGGGACATCACTAAACTATGGCTACACCTTC. Translating gives CSARGTSLNYGYTF.

This clonotype was detected many times. The genes are TRBV7-2 and TRBJ1-1; TRBD1 might be the D (5 bases). Germline CDR1 is SGHTA and CDR2 is FQGNSA. The CDR3 is 13 amino acids. V dropped 8 bases and J dropped 1 base, with 11 bases sitting between them. The CDR3 nucleotides read TGTGCCAGCTGCAACGGGGGGAACACTGAAGCTTTCTTT. Its translation is CASCNGGNTEAFF. Full variable domain (missing parts from reference TRBV7-2 and TRBJ1-1): GAGVSQSPSNKVTEKGKDVELRCDPISGHTALYWYRQSLGQGLEFLIYFQGNSAPDKSGLPSDRFSAERTGGSVSTLTIQRTQQEDSAVYLCASCNGGNTEAFFGQGTRLTVV.

In its sample, this clonotype was seen many times. V and J are TRBV7-8 and TRBJ2-5, with 7 bases that match TRBD1. CDR3 length: 15 residues. Trimming took 6 bases from V and 4 from J; bases not matched to a gene: 11. Germline V gene lookup returns CDR1 SGHVS and CDR2 FQNEAQ. CDR3 coding DNA: TGTGCCAGCAGGCCGGGACAGCTGAGTAGAGAGACCCAGTACTTC. Translated: CASRPGQLSRETQYF.

This clonotype is deemed large. CDR3 residues: CASSSGEAPYF. The DNA for the CDR3 is TGTGCCAGCAGCTCCGGGGAAGCTCCGTACTTC. The chain joins TRBV7-2 to TRBJ2-5, with a possible D match to TRBD2 (5 bases). The CDR3 loop spans 11 amino acids. V was clipped by 4 bases and J by 13 bases, with 13 bases between them. CDR1 SGHTA and CDR2 FQGNSA come from the germline V gene. Full variable domain (missing parts from reference TRBV7-2 and TRBJ2-5): GAGVSQSPSNKVTEKGKDVELRCDPISGHTALYWYRQSLGQGLEFLIYFQGNSAPDKSGLPSDRFSAERTGGSVSTLTIQRTQQEDSAVYLCASSSGEAPYFGPGTRLLVL.

The sample holds many counts of this clonotype. The V and J genes are TRBV7-9 and TRBJ2-4, with D tentatively TRBD1 (5 bases). The ends were cut back, 0 bases at V and 8 bases at J, with 11 bases in the middle. The germline gives CDR1 SEHNR, CDR2 FQNEAQ (reference sequence). This CDR3 has 14 residues. The CDR3 is CASSLAAGWDIQYF. As DNA, the CDR3 is TGTGCCAGCAGCTTAGCGGCAGGGTGGGACATTCAGTACTTC.

This rearrangement joins TRBV28 to TRBJ2-7; TRBD1 aligns across 7 bases. Germline trimming cut 2 bases from V and 1 base from J; bases unmatched to any gene: 2. This CDR3 region has 14 residues. Per the germline V gene, CDR1 is MDHEN and CDR2 is SYDVKM. CDR3 in amino acids: CASSLRDSSYEQYF. Here the CDR3 DNA reads TGTGCCAGCAGTTTACGGGACAGTTCCTACGAGCAGTACTTC.

Many counts were recorded for this clonotype. The chain uses TRBV20-1 and TRBJ2-7, with 7 bases aligning to TRBD2. CDR3 length: 17 amino acids. With 6 bases clipped from V and 2 bases from J, the junction kept 19 bases outside the gene matches. Germline V gene lookup returns CDR1 DFQATT and CDR2 SNEGSKA (reference sequence). CDR3 sequence: CSATDPSSSGHTYEQYF. The CDR3 DNA reads TGCAGTGCCACCGACCCGTCATCTAGCGGACACACCTACGAGCAGTACTTC.